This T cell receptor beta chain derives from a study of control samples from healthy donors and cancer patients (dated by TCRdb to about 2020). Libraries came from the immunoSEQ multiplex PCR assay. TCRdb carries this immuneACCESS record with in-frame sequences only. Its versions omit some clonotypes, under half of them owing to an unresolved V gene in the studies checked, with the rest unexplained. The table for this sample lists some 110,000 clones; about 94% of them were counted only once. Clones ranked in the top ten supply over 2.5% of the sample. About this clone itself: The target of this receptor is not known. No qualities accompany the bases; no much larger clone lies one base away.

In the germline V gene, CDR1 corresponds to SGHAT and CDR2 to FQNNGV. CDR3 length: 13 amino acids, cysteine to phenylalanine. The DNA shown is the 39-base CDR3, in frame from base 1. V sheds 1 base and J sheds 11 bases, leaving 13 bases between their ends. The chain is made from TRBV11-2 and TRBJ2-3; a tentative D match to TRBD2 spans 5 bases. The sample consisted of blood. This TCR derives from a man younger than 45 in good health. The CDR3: CASSLGTSWGQYF. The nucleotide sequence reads TGTGCCAGCAGCTTAGGGACTTCCTGGGGGCAGTATTTT.